This is a list of T cell receptor beta chains from one sample in a study of T cells in Graves' hyperthyroidism and ophthalmopathy. TCRdb called the multiplex PCR reads again in MiXCR, with one record for every CDR3 protein. The table has hundreds of thousands of distinct CDR3 sequences, over 35% seen once. The sequencing input was blood. The receptor source for this set is a young man with Graves' hyperthyroidism. Each CDR3 is given with its conserved first and last residue. The D gene is left open where the match is weak. A clone size is listed for some rows: how often the clone was seen (once, few, many), or a class if it is expanded.

D gene	V gene	J gene	clone size	CDR3 protein	CDR3 DNA
TRBD1	TRBV10-3	TRBJ1-1	many	CASGQTNTEAFF	TGTGCCTCGGGACAGACGAACACTGAAGCTTTCTTT
NA	TRBV5-1	TRBJ2-7	few	CASSLAPGTQYEQYF	TGCGCCAGCAGCTTGGCCCCAGGAACACAATACGAGCAGTACTTC
NA	TRBV7-2	TRBJ2-7	few	CASSPVPEYRSYEQYF	TGTGCCAGCAGCCCAGTCCCCGAGTACAGATCCTACGAGCAGTACTTC
NA	TRBV9	TRBJ1-5	many	CASSVGFAQPQHF	TGTGCCAGCAGCGTAGGGTTTGCCCAGCCCCAGCATTTT
NA	TRBV4-1	TRBJ1-2	NA	CASSQASGKGARGYTF	TGCGCCAGCAGCCAAGCTTCCGGGAAAGGGGCGCGAGGCTACACCTTC
NA	TRBV10-3	TRBJ1-1	many	CAISEANTEAFF	TGTGCCATCAGTGAAGCGAACACTGAAGCTTTCTTT
NA	TRBV2	TRBJ1-5	many	CASSEALSRAGQPQHF	TGTGCCAGCAGTGAAGCGCTTTCACGAGCAGGGCAGCCCCAGCATTTT
NA	TRBV2	TRBJ1-5	many	CATRGRGLGNQPQHF	TGTGCCACCCGAGGCAGGGGCCTAGGCAATCAGCCCCAGCATTTT
NA	TRBV7-2	TRBJ1-5	many	CASSAGQFSNQPQHF	TGTGCCAGCAGCGCCGGACAGTTTAGCAATCAGCCCCAGCATTTT
NA	TRBV2	TRBJ1-6	NA	CASSEEILHF	TGTGCCAGCAGTGAAGAGATCCTCCACTTT
NA	TRBV12-3/TRBV12-4	TRBJ1-1	few	CASRHRDLNTEAFF	TGTGCCAGCAGGCACCGGGACCTGAACACTGAAGCTTTCTTT
TRBD1	TRBV9	TRBJ1-4	few	CASSAEKGTGQKEKLFF	TGTGCCAGCAGCGCGGAAAAAGGGACAGGCCAAAAAGAAAAACTGTTTTTT
TRBD1	TRBV5-1	TRBJ1-1	many	CASSGQATNTEAFF	TGCGCCAGCAGCGGACAGGCCACGAACACTGAAGCTTTCTTT
NA	TRBV7-2	TRBJ2-2	NA	CASSQDQGWFDWELFF	TGTGCCAGCAGCCAAGATCAGGGGTGGTTCGACTGGGAGCTGTTTTTT
NA	TRBV9	TRBJ2-7	few	CASDGKGSYEQYF	TGTGCCAGCGACGGTAAGGGCTCCTACGAGCAGTACTTC
NA	TRBV27	TRBJ1-1	NA	CASSIEPARRAFF	TGTGCCAGCAGTATCGAACCGGCCCGGCGAGCTTTCTTT
NA	TRBV7-9	TRBJ1-1	NA	CASSSEEGGNTEAFF	TGTGCCAGCAGCTCGGAGGAGGGGGGGAACACTGAAGCTTTCTTT
NA	TRBV28	TRBJ2-5	NA	CASSWLEQDAQETQYF	TGTGCCAGCAGTTGGCTTGAACAAGACGCTCAAGAGACCCAGTACTTC
NA	TRBV6-1	TRBJ1-1	few	CASSNVGSTEAFF	TGTGCCAGCAGTAACGTAGGGTCCACTGAAGCTTTCTTT
NA	TRBV5-1	TRBJ2-2	NA	CASMVRPTNTGELFF	TGCGCCAGCATGGTCCGTCCGACGAACACCGGGGAGCTGTTTTTT
NA	TRBV9	TRBJ1-1	NA	CASSPPTVGVANTEAFF	TGTGCCAGCTCACCACCAACGGTCGGGGTCGCGAACACTGAAGCTTTCTTT
NA	TRBV7-2	TRBJ1-6	few	CASSLSGNSPLHF	TGTGCCAGCAGTTTATCTGGTAATTCACCCCTCCACTTT
NA	TRBV5-1	TRBJ1-3	NA	CASSLTARSDKASGNTIYF	TGCGCCAGCAGCTTGACCGCGAGATCAGACAAAGCCTCTGGAAACACCATATATTTT
NA	TRBV29-1	TRBJ2-2	many	CSVGRGGDTGELFF	TGCAGCGTTGGGAGAGGAGGTGACACCGGGGAGCTGTTTTTT
TRBD2	TRBV10-3	TRBJ2-7	many	CAISPRTSGGEQYF	TGTGCCATCAGTCCGAGGACTAGCGGAGGGGAGCAGTACTTC
NA	TRBV2	TRBJ2-7	many	CASSEQYEQYF	TGTGCCAGCAGTGAACAGTACGAGCAGTACTTC